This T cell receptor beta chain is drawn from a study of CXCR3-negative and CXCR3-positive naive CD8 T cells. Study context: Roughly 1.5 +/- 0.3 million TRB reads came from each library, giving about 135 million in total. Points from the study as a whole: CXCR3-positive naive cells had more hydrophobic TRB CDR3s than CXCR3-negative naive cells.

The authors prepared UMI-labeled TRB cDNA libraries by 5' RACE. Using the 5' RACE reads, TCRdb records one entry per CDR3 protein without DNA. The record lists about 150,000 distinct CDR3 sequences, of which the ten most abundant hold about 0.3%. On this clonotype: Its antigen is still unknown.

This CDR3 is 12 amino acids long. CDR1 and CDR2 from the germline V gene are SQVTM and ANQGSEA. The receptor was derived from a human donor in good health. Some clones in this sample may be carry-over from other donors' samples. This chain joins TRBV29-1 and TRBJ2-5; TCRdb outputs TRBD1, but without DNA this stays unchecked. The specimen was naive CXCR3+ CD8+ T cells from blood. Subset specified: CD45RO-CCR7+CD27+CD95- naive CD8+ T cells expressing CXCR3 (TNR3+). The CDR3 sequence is CSATGIEETQYF.